The text below deals with one T cell receptor beta chain. Trimming removed 3 bases at V and 6 bases at J, with 12 bases between. The CDR3 runs 13 residues. Germline CDR1 and CDR2: MNHNS and SASEGT. Authors' data handling: Reference gene primer amplification gave estimated nucleated cell counts. The protocol was immunoSEQ multiplex PCR, while the TCRdb copy is restricted to in-frame clones and leaves out a portion. V and J calls and clone size are those listed in that table; D and trimming were worked out from the DNA. This sample yields 310,000 or so clones, of which around 92% are seen a single time; under 7.5% belongs to the top ten. The sample is drawn from a study of blood T cell repertoires in COVID-19. Overall study: Spain, Italy and the United States supplied samples that represented acute and convalescent COVID-19. PBMCs, B-cell-depleted T cells, or T cells provided the cDNA or gDNA that made up the material.

The V and J genes are TRBV6-1 and TRBJ2-7, with a weak D call TRBD1 (8 bases). The sequencing input was peripheral blood. The TCR sequence derives from a man younger than 30 who had recovered from COVID-19. The CDR3 protein is CASSEHRGGEQYF. The DNA of the CDR3 is TGTGCCAGCAGTGAGCACAGGGGGGGCGAGCAGTACTTC.